These T cell receptor beta chains were read from a single sample in a study of control samples from healthy donors and cancer patients. The assay was immunoSEQ multiplex PCR, and TCRdb's table has in-frame clones only and misses some. The sample lists tens of thousands of clones, 70% to 75% seen once, with more than 15% in the top ten. The specimen was formalin-fixed, paraffin-embedded tissue. Receptor source: a male donor with melanoma. The CDR3 runs from the conserved cysteine through the conserved F or W. The D gene is left open where the match is weak. The listing skips clone size in some rows; elsewhere it reads once, few, many or a size class.

TRBD2,TRBJ2-3,NA,TRBV7-3,CASSLTGLAGTTDTQYF,TGTGCCAGCAGCTTAACGGGACTAGCGGGAACCACAGATACGCAGTATTTT
NA,TRBJ1-1,NA,TRBV5-8,CASSFRDPEAFF,TGTGCCAGCAGCTTCAGAGATCCTGAAGCTTTCTTT
NA,TRBJ2-3,once,TRBV4-1,CASRIGTSTDTQYF,TGCGCCAGCAGGATCGGGACTAGCACAGATACGCAGTATTTT
NA,TRBJ1-1,NA,TRBV19,CASRRPDRPNTETFF,TGTGCCAGTAGAAGACCCGACAGGCCCAACACTGAAACTTTCTTT
NA,TRBJ2-1,NA,TRBV6-5,CASRRKDGYNEQFF,TGTGCCAGTAGAAGAAAGGACGGATACAATGAGCAGTTCTTC
TRBD1,TRBJ1-2,NA,TRBV5-4,CASSLDPGQGAHGYTF,TGTGCCAGCAGCTTGGACCCCGGACAGGGCGCTCATGGCTACACCTTC
TRBD1,TRBJ1-4,few,TRBV3-1/TRBV3-2,CASSPTVNPGQGVF,TGTGCCAGCAGCCCCACCGTCAATCCGGGACAGGGAGTTTTT
TRBD1,TRBJ2-5,NA,TRBV18,CASSSTTGGEETQYF,TGTGCCAGCTCATCAACGACAGGGGGGGAAGAGACCCAGTACTTC
TRBD2,TRBJ2-1,NA,TRBV24-1,CATSGGRVGSYNEQFF,TGTGCCACCAGTGGCGGGAGGGTAGGATCCTACAATGAGCAGTTCTTC
NA,TRBJ2-2,NA,TRBV25-1,CASSRGGPNTGELFF,TGTGCCAGCAGTCGGGGCGGTCCTAACACCGGGGAGCTGTTTTTT
NA,TRBJ2-5,NA,TRBV4-2,CASSQGNRDQETQYF,TGTGCCAGCAGCCAAGGTAACAGAGACCAAGAGACCCAGTACTTC
NA,TRBJ1-4,NA,TRBV30,CAWSFGLAGANEKLFF,TGTGCCTGGAGCTTCGGGTTGGCGGGCGCTAATGAAAAACTGTTTTTT
NA,TRBJ1-1,NA,TRBV6-5,CASSRQADTEAFF,TGTGCCAGCAGCAGACAGGCCGACACTGAAGCTTTCTTT
NA,TRBJ2-7,NA,TRBV19,CASSGNYEQYF,TGTGCCAGTAGTGGTAACTACGAGCAGTACTTC
NA,TRBJ1-5,NA,TRBV6-6,CASSSGFDQPQHF,TGTGCCAGCAGTTCAGGGTTTGATCAGCCCCAGCATTTT
NA,TRBJ2-7,once,TRBV6-2/TRBV6-3,CASSYATPYEQYF,TGTGCCAGCAGTTACGCTACCCCCTACGAGCAGTACTTC
NA,TRBJ2-2,few,TRBV6-5,CASRSRQVPGELFF,TGTGCCAGCAGATCAAGACAGGTACCCGGGGAGCTGTTTTTT
NA,TRBJ2-1,NA,TRBV14,CASSEGPGSSYNEQFF,TGTGCCAGCAGCGAAGGCCCAGGGAGCTCCTACAATGAGCAGTTCTTC
NA,TRBJ2-1,NA,TRBV19,CASSIGTNNNEQFF,TGTGCCAGTAGTATAGGGACTAATAACAATGAGCAGTTCTTC
TRBD2,TRBJ2-3,NA,TRBV29-1,CSIETSGRTDTQYF,TGCAGCATAGAGACTAGCGGGAGAACAGATACGCAGTATTTT
TRBD2,TRBJ2-2,NA,TRBV3-1/TRBV3-2,CASSQTSGSGVTGELFF,TGTGCCAGCAGCCAAACTAGCGGGAGTGGCGTCACCGGGGAGCTGTTTTTT
NA,TRBJ1-2,NA,TRBV30,CAWSRGGGYTF,TGTGCCTGGAGCCGAGGGGGTGGCTACACCTTC
NA,TRBJ2-7,NA,TRBV15,CATSRSGVSYEQYF,TGTGCCACCAGCAGGTCAGGGGTGTCCTACGAGCAGTACTTC
TRBD2,TRBJ2-7,NA,TRBV7-2,CASSSGGLAYQYF,TGTGCCAGCAGCTCCGGGGGACTAGCTTATCAGTACTTC
TRBD1,TRBJ1-1,few,TRBV18,CASSPTTGGSNEAFF,TGTGCCAGCTCACCTACCACAGGGGGTAGCAATGAAGCTTTCTTT
TRBD1,TRBJ1-2,few,TRBV25-1,CASSDRGFGYGYTF,TGTGCCAGCAGCGACAGGGGATTTGGCTATGGCTACACCTTC